These 32 T cell receptor beta chains were all obtained from the same sample, sequenced in a study of blood T cell repertoires in COVID-19. Measured with immunoSEQ multiplex PCR; TCRdb has only the in-frame clones, and not every one. Of around 160,000 clones listed, approximately 83% are singletons. The specimen sequenced was peripheral blood. All receptors derive from an older woman with COVID-19, enrolled during active disease.

The chain combines TRBV30 with TRBJ2-3, with 8 bases aligning to TRBD1. V shed 4 bases and J 2 bases; nucleotides not matched to a gene: 2. Germline V lookup: CDR1 GTSNPN, CDR2 SVGIG (reference sequence). The CDR3 contains 13 residues. The CDR3 nucleotides are TGTGCCTGGACAGGGGGCGCCACAGATACGCAGTATTTT. The encoded protein is CAWTGGATDTQYF.

The rearrangement joins TRBV2 to TRBJ1-1, with D uncertain. Germline CDR1 and CDR2: SNHLY and FYNNEI. The CDR3 is 14 amino acids. Trimming stripped 0 bases from V and 1 base from J, with 6 bases between. CDR3 protein: CASSEAVGNTEAFF. CDR3 nucleotide sequence: TGTGCCAGCAGTGAAGCTGTCGGGAACACTGAAGCTTTCTTT.

This clone has just one count. The V call is TRBV4-2, the J call TRBJ1-1; D gene unclear. Trimming stripped 0 bases from V and 1 base from J, with 9 bases between. In germline, CDR1 is LGHNA, CDR2 YNFKEQ. CDR3 length: 15 residues. The CDR3 DNA reads as TGTGCCAGCAGCCAAGATCCAGATCCGAACACTGAAGCTTTCTTT. Amino acids: CASSQDPDPNTEAFF.

The V and J genes are TRBV6-5 and TRBJ1-1, with D perhaps matching TRBD1 (6 bases). The CDR3 is 13 residues long. Trimming took 6 bases from V and 3 from J, leaving 11 bases between them. In germline, CDR1 is MNHEY, CDR2 SVGAGI. CDR3 in amino acids: CASSDDRHTEAFF. In DNA form, the CDR3 reads TGTGCCAGCAGCGACGACAGGCACACTGAAGCTTTCTTT.

CDR3 sequence: CAFKPVTGVGNTIYF. The CDR3 DNA follows: TGTGCCTTCAAACCAGTGACAGGGGTCGGAAACACCATATATTTT. V gene TRBV30 combines with J gene TRBJ1-3, with TRBD1 matching over 8 bases. Trimming removed 7 bases from V and 4 bases from J; junction bases left unmatched: 12. The CDR3 spans 15 residues. Looked up from germline, CDR1 is GTSNPN and CDR2 is SVGIG (reference sequence).

This CDR3 reads CASSLSGAGGIANEQFF. CDR3 sequence (DNA): TGCGCCAGCAGCTTGTCCGGGGCGGGGGGCATTGCCAATGAGCAGTTCTTC. V and J are TRBV5-1 and TRBJ2-1; 8 bases are shared with TRBD2. V lost 1 base to trimming and J lost 6 bases; unmatched junction nucleotides: 12. CDR1 is SGHRS, CDR2 YFSETQ, per germline. CDR3 length: 17 residues.

The chain is built from TRBV5-6 and TRBJ1-1; 9 bases are a match to TRBD1. Germline V lookup: CDR1 SGHDT, CDR2 YYEEEE. The CDR3 loop spans 16 amino acids. Losses at the gene ends were 6 bases for V and 5 bases for J; bases not matched to a gene: 14. CDR3 residues: CASNLDRGTVGTEAFF. In nucleotides, the CDR3 is TGTGCCAGCAACCTTGACAGGGGGACCGTTGGAACTGAAGCTTTCTTT. Based on the CDR3 plus reference TRBV5-6 and TRBJ1-1, the full variable domain is DAGVTQSPTHLIKTRGQQVTLRCSPKSGHDTVSWYQQALGQGPQFIFQYYEEEERQRGNFPDRFSGHQFPNYSSELNVNALLLGDSALYLCASNLDRGTVGTEAFFGQGTRLTVV.

For the CDR3, the DNA is TGTGCCAGTAGTATAGGGCAGGGTGGATACGAGCAGTACTTC. Translated, it gives CASSIGQGGYEQYF. V usage is TRBV19 and J usage is TRBJ2-7; perhaps TRBD1 as D (5 bases). This CDR3 has 14 amino acids. V was trimmed by 1 base and J by 4 bases, leaving 11 bases between them. Germline V CDR1 and CDR2: LNHDA, SQIVND (reference sequence).

The chain recombines TRBV6-5 with TRBJ2-3; 7 bases line up with TRBD1. CDR1 and CDR2 (germline): MNHEY, SVGAGI. This CDR3 has 14 amino acids. Trimming at V came to 7 bases and at J to 1 base, leaving 5 bases not matched to a gene. This CDR3 reads CASTQGQRTDTQYF. Written as DNA, the CDR3 is TGTGCCAGCACTCAGGGACAGCGCACAGATACGCAGTATTTT.

This clone was counted a single time. The rearrangement uses TRBV2 and TRBJ1-2; D may be TRBD1 (6 bases). Germline V CDR1 and CDR2: SNHLY, FYNNEI. The CDR3 sequence is 16 residues long. V shed 3 bases and J shed 4 bases, with 18 bases lying between them. CDR3 protein: CASSDDRHGGLYGYTF. CDR3 nucleotide sequence: TGTGCCAGCAGTGATGATCGACACGGGGGGCTCTATGGCTACACCTTC.

This clone was seen a single time. The chain uses TRBV7-3 and TRBJ2-3; D call uncertain. This CDR3 comprises 13 residues. The ends were cut back, 3 bases at V and 1 base at J, with 5 bases in the middle. CDR1 is SGHTA, CDR2 FQGTGA, per germline. The CDR3 bases are TGTGCCAGCAGCTTCCGGGGCACAGATACGCAGTATTTT. Protein sequence: CASSFRGTDTQYF.

The V call is TRBV2, the J call TRBJ2-7, with 12 bases matching TRBD1. Per the germline V gene, CDR1 is SNHLY and CDR2 is FYNNEI. CDR3 length: 17 residues. Trimming removed 6 bases from V and 7 bases from J; junction bases left unmatched: 16. This chain's CDR3 is CASRSGTGGLGAGEQYF. DNA for the CDR3: TGTGCCAGCAGGAGTGGGACAGGGGGCCTCGGAGCGGGGGAGCAGTACTTC.

The rearrangement uses TRBV11-3 and TRBJ2-3, with a tentative D call TRBD1 (5 bases). CDR1 is SGHNT, CDR2 YENEEA, per germline. The ends were cut back, 1 base at V and 0 bases at J, with 5 bases in the middle. The CDR3 totals 14 residues. The CDR3 is CASSLAGSTDTQYF. CDR3 bases: TGTGCCAGCAGCTTAGCAGGGAGCACAGATACGCAGTATTTT.

The chain is built from TRBV5-6 and TRBJ1-1; TRBD1 might be the D (6 bases). CDR3 length: 13 residues. The germline CDR1 and CDR2 sequences are SGHDT and YYEEEE. V lost 1 base and J 4 bases, leaving 8 bases between the germline ends. The CDR3 coding sequence is TGTGCCAGCAGCTTGCAGGGGCCCACTGAAGCTTTCTTT. Protein product: CASSLQGPTEAFF. Full variable domain (rest looked up from reference TRBV5-6 and TRBJ1-1): DAGVTQSPTHLIKTRGQQVTLRCSPKSGHDTVSWYQQALGQGPQFIFQYYEEEERQRGNFPDRFSGHQFPNYSSELNVNALLLGDSALYLCASSLQGPTEAFFGQGTRLTVV.

The V and J genes are TRBV7-9 and TRBJ1-2, with 9 bases identical to TRBD1. Per germline, CDR1 SEHNR and CDR2 FQNEAQ (reference sequence). CDR3 length: 13 amino acids. V shed 6 bases and J 8 bases; nucleotides not matched to a gene: 7. The CDR3 coding sequence is TGTGCCAGCAGTTCACAGGGGGCGCGGGGCTACACCTTC. The encoded protein is CASSSQGARGYTF.

The DNA for the CDR3 is TGCAGCGTTGAAAAACTCCGGGACAGGGTTTCGGGTCCCCAGTACTTC. Protein sequence: CSVEKLRDRVSGPQYF. The V gene is TRBV29-1, the J gene TRBJ2-5; 9 nucleotides line up with TRBD1. Germline values: CDR1 SQVTM, CDR2 ANQGSEA. With V trimmed by 2 bases and J by 9 bases, 16 bases remained unmatched. The CDR3 covers 16 residues.

This clone came up a few times. The chain carries TRBV4-1 and TRBJ2-2, with D possibly matching TRBD1 (6 bases). The CDR3 runs 15 residues. V lost 4 bases, J lost 0 bases, and 9 bases lay in between. Per germline, CDR1 MGHRA and CDR2 YSYEKL. CDR3 amino acids: CASSRRTANTGELFF. CDR3 in DNA: TGCGCCAGCAGCCGCCGGACAGCGAACACCGGGGAGCTGTTTTTT.

This chain uses TRBV2 with TRBJ2-1; 11 nucleotides align to TRBD2. This CDR3 contains 12 residues. Trimming at V came to 7 bases and at J to 8 bases, leaving 1 base not matched to a gene. Germline V gene lookup returns CDR1 SNHLY and CDR2 FYNNEI. Written as DNA, the CDR3 is TGTGCCAGCATAGCGGGGGGGTATGAGCAGTTCTTC. This codes for CASIAGGYEQFF.

This clone was recorded once. The chain employs TRBV5-1 and TRBJ2-1; tentatively, D is TRBD1 (6 bases). The CDR3 totals 16 residues. CDR1 is SGHRS and CDR2 is YFSETQ in the germline V gene. The germline V and J ends were trimmed by 0 bases and 9 bases, with 19 bases remaining between them. Written as DNA, the CDR3 is TGCGCCAGCAGCTTGGAGGTGACAGGAAATATGGGTGAGCAGTTCTTC. This translates into CASSLEVTGNMGEQFF.

CDR3: CASSYFPGYGYTF. The CDR3 region has the DNA TGTGCCAGCAGTTACTTCCCGGGATATGGCTACACCTTC. The V call is TRBV6-5, the J call TRBJ1-2; D is uncertain. Germline CDR1 MNHEY, CDR2 SVGAGI. V was trimmed by 1 base and J by 5 bases, leaving 8 bases between them. The CDR3 length is 13 residues.

The V call is TRBV24-1, the J call TRBJ2-5; TRBD1 might be the D (6 bases). This CDR3 comprises 16 residues. V was shortened by 3 bases and J by 6 bases, with 19 bases between the two germline ends. The germline V gene encodes CDR1 KGHDR and CDR2 SFDVKD. The CDR3 region is CATSDPGWGRGKTQYF. CDR3 DNA sequence: TGTGCCACCAGTGATCCCGGATGGGGGCGCGGAAAGACCCAGTACTTC.

The chain carries TRBV25-1 and TRBJ1-1, with 7 nucleotides matching TRBD1. CDR1 and CDR2 from the germline V gene are MGHDK and SYGVNS. The CDR3 sequence is 14 residues long. The junction had 0 bases not matched to a gene; V was cut back by 2 bases and J by 0 bases. CDR3: CASSEDRVNTEAFF. The CDR3 coding sequence is TGTGCCAGCAGTGAAGACAGGGTGAACACTGAAGCTTTCTTT.

This chain links TRBV6-5 with TRBJ1-2, with 9 positions matching TRBD1. In germline, CDR1 is MNHEY, CDR2 SVGAGI. The J segment lost 4 bases and the V segment lost 10 bases, leaving 10 bases of the junction unmatched. This CDR3 region has 14 residues. CDR3 region: CATGGDRDTYGYTF. Here the CDR3 DNA reads TGTGCCACCGGGGGGGACAGGGACACCTATGGCTACACCTTC.

This clone was detected once. The chain uses TRBV21-1 and TRBJ1-1; TRBD1 is the table's D call and was not checked against the DNA. TRBV21-1 is marked as a pseudogene. The CDR3 loop spans 18 amino acids. The CDR3 region is CASRKEDRGAGGRTEAFF. The DNA of the CDR3 is TGTGCCAGCCGAAAAGAAGACAGGGGCGCCGGTGGAAGAACTGAAGCTTTCTTT.

In its sample, this clone was seen once. The chain recombines TRBV4-3 with TRBJ2-1; a weak D match, TRBD1 (5 bases). Germline loops: CDR1 LGHNA, CDR2 YSLEER. Trimming cost V 3 bases and J 2 bases, with 5 bases left between them. CDR3 length: 13 residues. In DNA form, the CDR3 reads TGCGCCAGCAGCCAGGACACCTACAATGAGCAGTTCTTC. Translated: CASSQDTYNEQFF.

The chain is built from TRBV7-8 and TRBJ1-1; D ambiguous. The CDR3 has 14 amino acids. CDR1 and CDR2 (germline): SGHVS, FQNEAQ. Deletions cut 5 bases from V and 2 bases from J, with 12 bases between. The CDR3 loop reads CASSPLTRNTEAFF. The DNA for the CDR3 is TGTGCCAGCAGCCCCTTAACGCGTAACACTGAAGCTTTCTTT.

This chain connects TRBV7-3 to TRBJ2-7, with 11 bases lining up with TRBD2. This CDR3 has 16 amino acids. From germline, CDR1 is SGHTA and CDR2 FQGTGA. Trimming took 5 bases from V and 2 from J; bases not matched to a gene: 8. DNA of the CDR3: TGTGCCAGCAGCCTAGCGGCTAGCGGGGGGCCCTACGAGCAGTACTTC. It yields the protein CASSLAASGGPYEQYF. Full variable domain (missing parts from reference TRBV7-3 and TRBJ2-7): GAGVSQTPSNKVTEKGKYVELRCDPISGHTALYWYRQSLGQGPEFLIYFQGTGAADDSGLPNDRFFAVRPEGSVSTLKIQRTERGDSAVYLCASSLAASGGPYEQYFGPGTRLTVT.

The rearrangement joins TRBV19 to TRBJ1-2, with 8 bases that match TRBD1. Per the germline V gene, CDR1 is LNHDA and CDR2 is SQIVND (reference sequence). Trimming took 7 bases from V and 7 from J; bases not matched to a gene: 8. CDR3 length equals 13 residues. CDR3 sequence reads: CASIGQGARGYTF. For the CDR3, the DNA is TGTGCCAGTATCGGACAGGGTGCGCGTGGCTACACCTTC.

The chain has TRBV27 and TRBJ2-7; D gene uncertain. V was pared by 4 bases and J by 0 bases, with 13 bases between. Germline-derived CDR1 and CDR2 are MNHEY and SMNVEV (reference sequence). The CDR3 loop spans 15 amino acids. The CDR3: CASSSRSASSYEQYF. CDR3 sequence (DNA): TGTGCCAGCAGTTCCCGGTCCGCGAGCTCCTACGAGCAGTACTTC.

The chain combines TRBV6-1 with TRBJ1-5; 9 bases agree with TRBD1. The ends lost 2 bases at V and 7 bases at J; junction bases unmatched: 3. The CDR3 contains 14 residues. Germline V lookup: CDR1 MNHNS, CDR2 SASEGT. In DNA, the CDR3 is TGTGCCAGCAGTGAACGACAGGGGGGGCAGCCCCAGCATTTT. It yields the protein CASSERQGGQPQHF.

This chain links TRBV25-1 with TRBJ1-4; D is possibly TRBD1 (6 bases). CDR3 length equals 15 residues. Per germline, CDR1 MGHDK and CDR2 SYGVNS. The ends were cut back, 1 base at V and 11 bases at J, with 17 bases in the middle. CDR3 DNA: TGTGCCAGCAGTGAATCGGGGGGGCGCGTCGGGAAACTGTTTTTT. It yields the protein CASSESGGRVGKLFF. Variable domain in full (rest from reference TRBV25-1 and TRBJ1-4): EADIYQTPRYLVIGTGKKITLECSQTMGHDKMYWYQQDPGMELHLIHYSYGVNSTEKGDLSSESTVSRIRTEHFPLTLESARPSHTSQYLCASSESGGRVGKLFFGSGTQLSVL.

The chain is built from TRBV15 and TRBJ1-2; D remains unclear. Between the trimmed V and J ends, which lost 4 bases and 6 bases, there was a span of 18 bases. The CDR3 extends over 15 amino acids. Germline V CDR1 and CDR2: LNHNV, YYDKDF (reference sequence). In DNA form, the CDR3 reads TGTGCCACCAGCAAACCCCCATCAGGAACCCATGGCTACACCTTC. Translating it yields CATSKPPSGTHGYTF.